This entry describes one T cell receptor beta chain. Its antigen is undetermined. Assay: immunoSEQ multiplex PCR; the TCRdb copy retains only in-frame clones and omits some. The repertoire consists of about 68,000 clones, with approximately 92% occurring once and the leading ten covering over 0.9%. This specimen belongs to a study of T cell clones after liver transplantation. Study-level information: TCRbeta sequencing after a pre-transplant mixed lymphocyte reaction identified graft-donor-reactive clones, later tracked in post-transplant blood. Until 12-24 months post-transplant, subjects got standard immunosuppression and no induction. Study-wide results and limits: Conclusions were preliminary, with small, heterogeneous patient groups.

V gave up 5 bases and J gave up 11 bases, with 15 bases separating them. Germline loops: CDR1 MNHEY, CDR2 SVGAGI. CDR3 length: 12 residues. The chain carries TRBV6-5 and TRBJ1-1; no reliable D call. This clonotype was sampled from a human patient who received a liver transplant. Part of the T cell pool may stem from the graft donor. The specimen comprised CD4+ T cells from blood, sampled approximately 26 months after liver transplant. CDR3 amino acids: CASSRLGLVAFF. CDR3 coding DNA: TGTGCCAGCAGTCGTTTAGGACTAGTGGCTTTCTTT.